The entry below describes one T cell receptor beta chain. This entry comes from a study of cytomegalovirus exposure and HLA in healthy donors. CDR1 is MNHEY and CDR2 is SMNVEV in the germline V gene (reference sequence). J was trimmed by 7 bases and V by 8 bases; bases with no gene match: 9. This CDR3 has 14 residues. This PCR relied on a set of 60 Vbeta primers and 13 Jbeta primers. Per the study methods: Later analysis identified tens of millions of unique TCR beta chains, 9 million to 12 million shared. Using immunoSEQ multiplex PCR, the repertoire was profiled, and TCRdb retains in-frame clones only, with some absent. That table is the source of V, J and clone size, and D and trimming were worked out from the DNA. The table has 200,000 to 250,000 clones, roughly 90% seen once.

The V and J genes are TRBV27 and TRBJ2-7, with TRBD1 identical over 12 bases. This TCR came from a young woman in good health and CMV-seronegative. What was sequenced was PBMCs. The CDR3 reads CASVAGQGAREQYF. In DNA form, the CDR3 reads TGTGCCAGCGTAGCGGGACAGGGGGCGCGGGAGCAGTACTTC.